Listed here are 9 T cell receptor beta chains from one sample, sequenced in a study of T cell changes during pregnancy in multiple sclerosis. The repertoire was sequenced with immunoSEQ multiplex PCR; TCRdb's copy has only in-frame clones and lacks some. Among tens of thousands of clones listed, 92% were seen once. Source: CD4+ T cells from peripheral blood mononuclear cells, taken before pregnancy. These receptors came from a female donor with multiple sclerosis, enrolled in a pregnancy study.

This clone has only one observation. DNA for the CDR3: TGTGCCAGCAGCGTAGTCGGCGGGACTGAGCAGTTCTTC. Translation: CASSVVGGTEQFF. J is TRBJ2-1 and V is TRBV9, with D possibly matching TRBD2 (6 bases). V was clipped by 0 bases and J by 9 bases, with 10 bases between them. CDR3 size: 13 residues. CDR1 and CDR2 from the germline V gene are SGDLS and YYNGEE.

This clone was recorded once. The V and J genes are TRBV2 and TRBJ1-2; no firm D call. V lost 8 bases and J 6 bases, leaving 13 bases between the germline ends. The CDR3 runs 12 residues. CDR1 is SNHLY, CDR2 FYNNEI, per germline. The CDR3 sequence: CASGWYGDGYTF. The CDR3 nucleotides are TGTGCCAGCGGGTGGTACGGGGATGGCTACACCTTC.

The chain joins TRBV28 to TRBJ2-7; TRBD2 matches at 10 bases. V was pared by 6 bases and J by 0 bases, with 11 bases of the junction left unmatched. CDR1 and CDR2 (germline): MDHEN, SYDVKM. CDR3 length: 17 residues. CDR3 in amino acids: CASSLQAVAGGSYEQYF. The CDR3 nucleotides read TGTGCCAGCAGCTTGCAGGCCGTAGCGGGAGGCTCCTACGAGCAGTACTTC.

V and J are TRBV9 and TRBJ2-3, with 14 bases lining up with TRBD2. CDR1 SGDLS and CDR2 YYNGEE come from the germline V gene. Losses at the gene ends were 0 bases for V and 5 bases for J; bases not matched to a gene: 11. The CDR3 extends over 19 amino acids. CDR3 nucleotides: TGTGCCAGCAGCGTAGCGCCGACTAGCGGGAGGGACTTGAAAGATACGCAGTATTTT. It is translated as CASSVAPTSGRDLKDTQYF.

The chain joins TRBV7-9 to TRBJ2-4; perhaps TRBD2 as D (7 bases). V lost 8 bases and J lost 7, with 15 bases in between. From germline, CDR1 is SEHNR and CDR2 FQNEAQ (reference sequence). CDR3 size: 13 residues. DNA of the CDR3: TGTGCCAGCGCCAATGAGGGGGGGAACATTCAGTACTTC. This sequence encodes CASANEGGNIQYF. The full variable domain, rest sourced from reference TRBV7-9 and TRBJ2-4, is DTGVSQNPRHKITKRGQNVTFRCDPISEHNRLYWYRQTLGQGPEFLTYFQNEAQLEKSRLLSDRFSAERPKGSFSTLEIQRTEQGDSAMYLCASANEGGNIQYFGAGTRLSVL.

This clone was seen only once. The V gene is TRBV29-1, the J gene TRBJ2-1; TRBD2 matches 9 bases. Germline values: CDR1 SQVTM, CDR2 ANQGSEA. The CDR3 loop spans 16 amino acids. J gave up 2 bases and V 4 bases, and 9 bases lay outside the gene matches. This chain's CDR3 is CSVGVSGSGTYNEQFF. The CDR3 DNA reads TGCAGCGTTGGAGTTAGCGGGAGTGGGACCTACAATGAGCAGTTCTTC.

The rearrangement uses TRBV11-2 and TRBJ2-2; possibly TRBD1 for D (6 bases). The CDR3 contains 14 residues. CDR1 and CDR2 (germline): SGHAT, FQNNGV. Deletions cut 2 bases from V and 6 bases from J, with 10 bases between. The CDR3 DNA is TGTGCCAGCAGCTTACTTGGGGGCCCCGGGGAGCTGTTTTTT. Amino acid sequence: CASSLLGGPGELFF.

The rearrangement joins TRBV6-5 to TRBJ2-3; TRBD1 matches at 8 bases. V lost 5 bases to trimming and J lost 5 bases; unmatched junction nucleotides: 6. The length of the CDR3 is 14 residues. CDR1 and CDR2 (germline): MNHEY, SVGAGI. The CDR3 coding sequence is TGTGCCAGCAGTCGGACAGGGTTTGGAGATACGCAGTATTTT. This codes for CASSRTGFGDTQYF.

The rearrangement joins TRBV7-8 to TRBJ1-1; D is possibly TRBD1 (5 bases). The CDR3 length is 14 residues. The V gene's germline CDR1 is SGHVS and CDR2 FQNEAQ. Trimming took off 4 bases at V and 1 base at J, with 10 bases between the two ends. CDR3 coding DNA: TGTGCCAGCAGCTCCCGACAGCGGAACACTGAAGCTTTCTTT. Amino acid sequence: CASSSRQRNTEAFF. The full variable domain, with the rest looked up from reference TRBV7-8 and TRBJ1-1, is GAGVSQSPRYKVAKRGQDVALRCDPISGHVSLFWYQQALGQGPEFLTYFQNEAQLDKSGLPSDRFFAERPEGSVSTLKIQRTQQEDSAVYLCASSSRQRNTEAFFGQGTRLTVV.